The 18 T cell receptor beta chains below all came from one sample that was sequenced in a study of TIL therapy for anti-PD-1-resistant metastatic lung cancer. The libraries were made with immunoSEQ v3. Generated by immunoSEQ multiplex PCR, the TCRdb table keeps only in-frame clones and is missing some. The repertoire consists of 50,000 or so clones, with less than 80% occurring once and the leading ten covering 4% to 6%. Noted time point: pre-treatment sample, taken before nivolumab and TIL therapy. The sample consisted of blood, taken at baseline. Every receptor here comes from a woman aged 30-79 years with non-small cell lung cancer.

This rearrangement joins TRBV4-1 to TRBJ1-2; 9 nucleotides line up with TRBD1. Germline V gene data show CDR1 as MGHRA and CDR2 as YSYEKL. The CDR3 has 19 residues. Trimming cost V 3 bases and J 3 bases; bases outside gene matches: 17. CDR3 protein: CASSHRPGQGGGPYYGYTF. CDR3 DNA: TGCGCCAGCAGCCATCGGCCGGGACAGGGTGGGGGGCCATACTATGGCTACACCTTC.

This sequence joins TRBV28 and TRBJ1-1, with D possibly TRBD1 on 6 matching bases. V dropped 7 bases and J dropped 4 bases, with 13 bases sitting between them. The CDR3 runs to 13 residues. Germline CDR1 is MDHEN and CDR2 is SYDVKM. The CDR3 region is CASMGGAGTEAFF. The CDR3 DNA is TGTGCCAGCATGGGGGGCGCGGGCACTGAAGCTTTCTTT.

This chain connects TRBV4-1 to TRBJ2-7, with 9 bases aligning to TRBD1. The V segment lost 0 bases and the J segment 5 bases; nucleotides outside the gene matches: 11. Germline CDR1 is MGHRA and CDR2 is YSYEKL. This CDR3 region has 17 residues. The CDR3, as DNA: TGCGCCAGCAGCCAAGAAGAGTTCGGGACAGGGCTCCACGAGCAGTACTTC. It is translated as CASSQEEFGTGLHEQYF.

As regards this clone: The sample contains more than one DNA sequence encoding this CDR3. J is TRBJ1-2 and V is TRBV4-1; D not certain. Trimming removed 0 bases at V and 2 bases at J, with 4 bases between. CDR1 and CDR2 from the germline V gene are MGHRA and YSYEKL. This CDR3 region has 13 residues. CDR3 sequence reads: CASSQELNYGYTF. In DNA form, the CDR3 reads TGCGCCAGCAGCCAAGAACTAAACTATGGCTACACCTTC.

The rearrangement joins TRBV5-1 to TRBJ2-7, with TRBD2 as a possible D gene (6 bases). CDR3 size: 14 residues. V dropped 0 bases and J dropped 9 bases, with 16 bases sitting between them. Germline V gene data show CDR1 as SGHRS and CDR2 as YFSETQ. The CDR3 protein is CASSLVAEGMGQYF. CDR3 DNA sequence: TGCGCCAGCAGCTTGGTGGCGGAGGGAATGGGGCAGTACTTC.

This clone was counted a few times. The V and J genes are TRBV7-3 and TRBJ2-1; 10 bases line up with TRBD2. The germline V gene has CDR1 SGHTA and CDR2 FQGTGA. This CDR3 contains 15 residues. Trimming at V came to 2 bases and at J to 10 bases, leaving 8 bases not matched to a gene. The CDR3 DNA sequence: TGTGCCAGCAGCTTACAGCTAGCGGGAGTTGGGGAGCAGTTCTTC. Amino acid sequence: CASSLQLAGVGEQFF. The full variable domain, in which reference TRBV7-3 and TRBJ2-1 provide the parts outside the CDR3, is GAGVSQTPSNKVTEKGKYVELRCDPISGHTALYWYRQSLGQGPEFLIYFQGTGAADDSGLPNDRFFAVRPEGSVSTLKIQRTERGDSAVYLCASSLQLAGVGEQFFGPGTRLTVL.

This chain joins TRBV7-2 and TRBJ2-5; 9 bases are a match to TRBD2. The germline gives CDR1 SGHTA, CDR2 FQGNSA. Germline trimming cut 5 bases from V and 5 bases from J; bases unmatched to any gene: 12. The CDR3 loop spans 16 amino acids. The CDR3 DNA sequence: TGTGCCAGCAGCCCGCGGCGGGGGGGCCTTTGGGAGACCCAGTACTTC. This translates into CASSPRRGGLWETQYF. The whole variable domain, filled in from reference TRBV7-2 and TRBJ2-5, reads GAGVSQSPSNKVTEKGKDVELRCDPISGHTALYWYRQSLGQGLEFLIYFQGNSAPDKSGLPSDRFSAERTGGSVSTLTIQRTQQEDSAVYLCASSPRRGGLWETQYFGPGTRLLVL.

The rearrangement links TRBV2 to TRBJ1-1; the D gene is possibly TRBD1 (5 bases). V was shortened by 8 bases and J by 5 bases, with 18 bases between the two germline ends. In germline, CDR1 is SNHLY, CDR2 FYNNEI. The length of the CDR3 is 14 residues. The CDR3: CASRPGSPSTEAFF. Written as DNA, the CDR3 is TGTGCCAGCCGACCAGGGAGCCCGAGTACTGAAGCTTTCTTT.

This clone was seen only a few times. The V call is TRBV5-1, the J call TRBJ1-4; possibly TRBD1 for D (5 bases). Per the germline V gene, CDR1 is SGHRS and CDR2 is YFSETQ. The CDR3 spans 16 residues. V was trimmed by 3 bases and J by 2 bases, leaving 14 bases between them. The CDR3 reads CASSYGGAVTNEKLFF. Here the CDR3 DNA reads TGCGCCAGCAGCTACGGAGGGGCGGTCACTAATGAAAAACTGTTTTTT.

The chain couples TRBV10-3 to TRBJ2-2, with 7 nucleotides matching TRBD1. CDR1 is ENHRY, CDR2 SYGVKD, per germline. There are 16 residues in the CDR3. The V segment lost 3 bases and the J segment 6 bases; nucleotides outside the gene matches: 10. CDR3 nucleotide sequence: TGTGCCATCAGTGAATACGAAGACAGGGTGGCCGGGGAGCTGTTTTTT. Its translation: CAISEYEDRVAGELFF.

The chain employs TRBV6-1 and TRBJ1-2; D is undetermined. Germline V lookup: CDR1 MNHNS, CDR2 SASEGT. This CDR3 is 11 amino acids long. Trimming stripped 7 bases from V and 4 bases from J, with 7 bases between. CDR3 loop: CASIEAYGYTF. DNA of the CDR3: TGTGCCAGCATCGAGGCCTATGGCTACACCTTC.

A single count supports this clone. This chain links TRBV19 with TRBJ2-7; D is uncertain. CDR3 length: 13 amino acids. Per the germline V gene, CDR1 is LNHDA and CDR2 is SQIVND (reference sequence). Trimming shortened V by 4 bases and J by 5 bases, and 12 bases separated the two germline ends. Here the CDR3 reads CASSRKGSDEQYF. The CDR3 nucleotides read TGTGCCAGTAGTAGGAAGGGTTCCGACGAGCAGTACTTC.

The rearrangement joins TRBV5-1 to TRBJ2-1; 12 bases match TRBD2. This CDR3 region has 16 residues. Germline V gives CDR1 SGHRS, CDR2 YFSETQ. V was clipped by 3 bases and J by 7 bases; unmatched bases: 8. CDR3 bases: TGCGCCAGCAGCTCTCAAACTAGCGGGAGGATTAATGAGCAGTTCTTC. Translated, it gives CASSSQTSGRINEQFF. Looking up the rest from reference TRBV5-1 and TRBJ2-1 gives the full variable domain: KAGVTQTPRYLIKTRGQQVTLSCSPISGHRSVSWYQQTPGQGLQFLFEYFSETQRNKGNFPGRFSGRQFSNSRSEMNVSTLELGDSALYLCASSSQTSGRINEQFFGPGTRLTVL.

This clone was found a few times. The chain has TRBV7-2 and TRBJ1-2, with D perhaps TRBD1 (5 bases). The CDR3 has 15 residues. Germline V gene data show CDR1 as SGHTA and CDR2 as FQGNSA. V lost 5 bases and J 5 bases, leaving 18 bases between the germline ends. The CDR3 nucleotides read TGTGCCAGCAGCCCAGCGGGGCAGGGAGGGTATGGCTACACCTTC. It yields the protein CASSPAGQGGYGYTF.

The chain combines TRBV18 with TRBJ1-2, with TRBD1 as a possible D gene (6 bases). Germline assignment: CDR1 KGHSH and CDR2 LQKENI. The CDR3 has 14 amino acids. Trimming cost V 6 bases and J 2 bases, with 13 bases left between them. CDR3 DNA sequence: TGTGCCAGCTCCACAACCGGGACAAACTATGGCTACACCTTC. Its translation: CASSTTGTNYGYTF.

This chain links TRBV7-2 with TRBJ2-6; the match to TRBD1 covers 7 bases. The CDR3 has 18 amino acids. Germline-derived CDR1 and CDR2 are SGHTA and FQGNSA. V was pared by 0 bases and J by 0 bases, with 5 bases of the junction left unmatched. CDR3 loop: CASSLAATGFSGANVLTF. The CDR3 DNA reads TGTGCCAGCAGCTTAGCGGCGACAGGGTTCTCTGGGGCCAACGTCCTGACTTTC.

The chain links TRBV9 to TRBJ1-3; a possible D gene is TRBD1 (5 bases). Looked up from germline, CDR1 is SGDLS and CDR2 is YYNGEE. Trimming removed 1 base at V and 0 bases at J, with 11 bases between. The CDR3 totals 16 residues. The CDR3 sequence: CASSVMQGDSGNTIYF. CDR3 DNA sequence: TGTGCCAGCAGCGTAATGCAGGGAGACTCTGGAAACACCATATATTTT.

This clone has a handful of counts. This chain connects TRBV2 to TRBJ1-4; D is undetermined. The V end was cut by 2 bases, the J end by 4 bases, with 14 bases between. The CDR3 runs to 16 residues. Germline values: CDR1 SNHLY, CDR2 FYNNEI. CDR3 bases: TGTGCCAGCAGTGAAATGGGATCTGCCAATAATGAAAAACTGTTTTTT. The encoded protein is CASSEMGSANNEKLFF.